Following are 30 T cell receptor beta chains from one sample sequenced in a study of blood T cell repertoires in COVID-19. Using immunoSEQ multiplex PCR, the repertoire was profiled, and TCRdb retains in-frame clones only, with some absent. This table has under 85,000 clones, about four fifths appearing once. The material sequenced was peripheral blood. Receptors originate from a woman aged 80 or over with active or convalescent COVID-19.

This rearrangement joins TRBV6-5 to TRBJ1-5; no firm D call. The CDR3 length is 15 residues. CDR1 is MNHEY and CDR2 is SVGAGI in the germline V gene. Trimming stripped 0 bases from V and 3 bases from J, with 9 bases between. The CDR3 is CASSYSGPFNQPQHF. Written as DNA, the CDR3 is TGTGCCAGCAGTTACTCTGGCCCCTTCAATCAGCCCCAGCATTTT.

The rearrangement links TRBV7-2 to TRBJ1-2; 7 bases are shared with TRBD1. The CDR3 totals 18 residues. Germline lookup yields CDR1 SGHTA and CDR2 FQGNSA. The V segment lost 1 base and the J segment 4 bases; nucleotides outside the gene matches: 15. The CDR3 coding sequence is TGTGCCAGCAGCTTAGATAGAGGGCCGACAGGGAGTGGCTATGGCTACACCTTC. It is translated as CASSLDRGPTGSGYGYTF.

The rearrangement links TRBV6-5 to TRBJ2-6; D perhaps matches TRBD2 (6 bases). V was trimmed by 6 bases and J by 4 bases, leaving 7 bases between them. CDR1 is MNHEY and CDR2 is SVGAGI in the germline V gene. The CDR3 extends over 13 amino acids. The CDR3 region is CASSGSGANVLTF. The CDR3 coding sequence is TGTGCCAGCAGCGGGAGCGGGGCCAACGTCCTGACTTTC.

The chain links TRBV6-5 to TRBJ1-1; maybe TRBD1 (6 bases). CDR1 MNHEY and CDR2 SVGAGI come from the germline V gene. The CDR3 covers 15 residues. V was clipped by 4 bases and J by 4 bases, with 16 bases between them. Here the CDR3 DNA reads TGTGCCAGCAGTTCACAGGGTAGCGGGGGCACTGAAGCTTTCTTT. It codes for CASSSQGSGGTEAFF.

This clone was seen only once. The chain has TRBV28 and TRBJ2-5, with D unresolved. Germline CDR1 and CDR2: MDHEN and SYDVKM. With 4 bases removed from V and 1 base from J, the gap between germline ends came to 7 bases. The CDR3 covers 13 residues. The CDR3 reads CASSWQAQETQYF. The CDR3 region has the DNA TGTGCCAGCAGTTGGCAGGCCCAAGAGACCCAGTACTTC. Looking up the rest from reference TRBV28 and TRBJ2-5 gives the full variable domain: DVKVTQSSRYLVKRTGEKVFLECVQDMDHENMFWYRQDPGLGLRLIYFSYDVKMKEKGDIPEGYSVSREKKERFSLILESASTNQTSMYLCASSWQAQETQYFGPGTRLLVL.

This sequence joins TRBV9 and TRBJ2-3, with D perhaps TRBD1 (6 bases). Germline CDR1 reads SGDLS; CDR2 reads YYNGEE. Trimming stripped 0 bases from V and 2 bases from J, with 13 bases between. The CDR3 covers 16 residues. DNA of the CDR3: TGTGCCAGCAGCGTAGCCCAGGGGTGGACCACAGATACGCAGTATTTT. The encoded protein is CASSVAQGWTTDTQYF.

The CDR3 here is CAAAPGQEAGGYTF. The CDR3 DNA is TGTGCCGCCGCCCCCGGTCAGGAGGCGGGTGGCTACACCTTC. The chain links TRBV10-3 to TRBJ1-2; unclear D gene. The V end was cut by 11 bases, the J end by 7 bases, with 23 bases between. This CDR3 is built from 14 residues. Per the germline V gene, CDR1 is ENHRY and CDR2 is SYGVKD.

The genes are TRBV5-5 and TRBJ2-7, with 9 positions matching TRBD1. J was trimmed by 3 bases and V by 0 bases; bases with no gene match: 10. Germline V gives CDR1 SGHKS, CDR2 YYEKEE (reference sequence). This CDR3 has 17 amino acids. The CDR3 region is CASSLERRGQGFYEQYF. The DNA for the CDR3 is TGTGCCAGCAGCTTGGAAAGGCGGGGACAGGGATTCTACGAGCAGTACTTC.

This clone was recorded a few times. V gene TRBV10-3 combines with J gene TRBJ2-3; 8 bases match TRBD1. This CDR3 has 14 residues. The germline CDR1 and CDR2 sequences are ENHRY and SYGVKD. The junction had 4 bases not matched to a gene; V was cut back by 5 bases and J by 3 bases. DNA of the CDR3: TGTGCCATCAGTACAGGGGGAAAAACAGATACGCAGTATTTT. This encodes CAISTGGKTDTQYF.

The V and J genes are TRBV28 and TRBJ1-1; D is ambiguous. This CDR3 region has 14 residues. CDR1 MDHEN and CDR2 SYDVKM come from the germline V gene. Trimming took off 3 bases at V and 6 bases at J, with 14 bases between the two ends. The CDR3 is CASSFIGPRAEAFF. The CDR3 DNA reads TGTGCCAGCAGTTTCATCGGGCCGAGGGCTGAAGCTTTCTTT.

The chain carries TRBV30 and TRBJ1-2; a weak D match, TRBD1 (6 bases). This CDR3 has 13 amino acids. V shed 1 base and J shed 2 bases, with 8 bases lying between them. Germline CDR1 reads GTSNPN; CDR2 reads SVGIG (reference sequence). CDR3 region: CAWSGQANYGYTF. The CDR3 DNA reads as TGTGCCTGGAGTGGACAGGCCAACTATGGCTACACCTTC.

The chain uses TRBV6-5 and TRBJ1-1, with D perhaps TRBD1 (5 bases). Looked up from germline, CDR1 is MNHEY and CDR2 is SVGAGI. The ends were cut back, 2 bases at V and 1 base at J, with 14 bases in the middle. There are 16 residues in the CDR3. The CDR3 region has the DNA TGTGCCAGCAGTTACGGAAGGGGAGGTGGGAACACTGAAGCTTTCTTT. It specifies CASSYGRGGGNTEAFF.

The rearrangement uses TRBV6-2 or TRBV6-3 and TRBJ2-1; 8 bases fit TRBD2. CDR1 and CDR2 (germline): MNHEY, SVGEGT. The V and J ends lost 6 bases and 3 bases, in that order; junction bases with no gene match: 10. The CDR3 has 16 amino acids. The CDR3 bases are TGTGCCAGCAGCCGCTTGGGACGGGGGGGCTACAATGAGCAGTTCTTC. Protein sequence: CASSRLGRGGYNEQFF.

The chain has TRBV28 and TRBJ1-1; D uncertain. There are 14 residues in the CDR3. Germline-derived CDR1 and CDR2 are MDHEN and SYDVKM. Trimming left V 3 bases short and J 5 bases short, with 13 bases between. This CDR3 is CASSFADLRTEAFF. For the CDR3, the DNA is TGTGCCAGCAGTTTCGCAGACTTGAGAACTGAAGCTTTCTTT.

In the case of this clone: A far larger clone lies a single base away; this is likely a read error. The CDR3 nucleotides read TGTGCCAGCAGCTTAGAGGGGGCCAGCACAGATACGCAGTATTTT. It yields the protein CASSLEGASTDTQYF. The chain recombines TRBV7-9 with TRBJ2-3, with TRBD1 matching 7 bases. CDR3 length: 15 amino acids. CDR1 SEHNR and CDR2 FQNEAQ come from the germline V gene (reference sequence). Trimming cost V 1 base and J 0 bases; bases outside gene matches: 1.

The chain recombines TRBV11-2 with TRBJ2-1; 11 bases are shared with TRBD1. Germline V gene data show CDR1 as SGHAT and CDR2 as FQNNGV. The length of the CDR3 is 17 residues. V shed 6 bases and J 2 bases; nucleotides not matched to a gene: 9. This chain's CDR3 is CASSFETGQGAYNEQFF. CDR3 DNA: TGTGCCAGCAGTTTCGAGACGGGACAGGGGGCCTACAATGAGCAGTTCTTC.

V gene TRBV7-8 combines with J gene TRBJ1-1; D is possibly TRBD1 (5 bases). Germline-derived CDR1 and CDR2 are SGHVS and FQNEAQ. The CDR3 is 15 residues long. V dropped 4 bases and J dropped 2 bases, with 14 bases sitting between them. The CDR3 DNA reads TGTGCCAGCAGCTCTGGGGGAGGGCGCAACACTGAAGCTTTCTTT. This codes for CASSSGGGRNTEAFF.

J is TRBJ2-2 and V is TRBV30; tentative D call: TRBD2 (6 bases). This CDR3 is 14 amino acids long. Germline values: CDR1 GTSNPN, CDR2 SVGIG (reference sequence). Between the trimmed V and J ends, which lost 3 bases and 3 bases, there was a span of 11 bases. CDR3 sequence (DNA): TGTGCCTGGAGAGTCAGGGAGGACACCGGGGAGCTGTTTTTT. Encoded protein: CAWRVREDTGELFF.

The chain joins TRBV21-1 to TRBJ1-6. TRBV21-1 is labeled a pseudogene. CDR3 length: 20 residues. The CDR3 loop reads CASSKAWSPTRSSYNSPLHF. In nucleotides, the CDR3 is TGTGCCAGCAGCAAAGCGTGGAGTCCAACAAGGAGCTCCTATAATTCACCCCTCCACTTT.

This chain connects TRBV6-5 to TRBJ1-2; D perhaps matches TRBD1 (5 bases). The CDR3 has 14 amino acids. Trimming stripped 7 bases from V and 8 bases from J, with 20 bases between. From germline, CDR1 is MNHEY and CDR2 SVGAGI. For the CDR3, the DNA is TGTGCCAGCACGACCCGGGGACTAGCGGAGGGCTACACCTTC. Its protein product is CASTTRGLAEGYTF.

CDR3 nucleotides: TGCAGCGTTCGATCGACAGGGGTACCTGAAGCTTTCTTT. This codes for CSVRSTGVPEAFF. V usage is TRBV29-1 and J usage is TRBJ1-1; 8 positions match TRBD1. Trimming cost V 5 bases and J 6 bases; bases outside gene matches: 8. The CDR3 loop spans 13 amino acids. CDR1 is SQVTM, CDR2 ANQGSEA, per germline.

The gene calls are TRBV30 and TRBJ2-7, with TRBD1 matching 7 bases. The length of the CDR3 is 14 residues. The ends lost 2 bases at V and 2 bases at J; junction bases unmatched: 6. Germline CDR1 is GTSNPN and CDR2 is SVGIG (reference sequence). Here the CDR3 reads CAWSLGTVAYEQYF. The CDR3 nucleotides read TGTGCCTGGAGTCTCGGGACAGTCGCCTACGAGCAGTACTTC.

The chain employs TRBV14 and TRBJ2-1, with 9 bases that match TRBD2. The CDR3 runs 16 residues. V trimming: 4 bases; J trimming: 7 bases; junction bases outside the gene matches: 11. Per germline, CDR1 SGHDN and CDR2 FVKESK. Here the CDR3 reads CASSLRAGGASNEQFF. The CDR3 DNA reads TGTGCCAGCAGCCTAAGGGCGGGAGGGGCGTCAAATGAGCAGTTCTTC.

The chain is built from TRBV5-6 and TRBJ1-1; 8 bases fit TRBD1. The CDR3 runs to 13 residues. CDR1 is SGHDT and CDR2 is YYEEEE in the germline V gene. Unmatched junction bases numbered 5, after V lost 6 bases and J lost 4 bases. As DNA, the CDR3 is TGTGCCAGCACCAATACAGGGGGCACTGAAGCTTTCTTT. It translates to CASTNTGGTEAFF.

The genes are TRBV30 and TRBJ2-7; TRBD2 agrees at 10 bases. Germline V gene lookup returns CDR1 GTSNPN and CDR2 SVGIG (reference sequence). The J segment lost 4 bases and the V segment lost 3 bases, leaving 9 bases of the junction unmatched. The CDR3 has 15 residues. The CDR3 reads CAWRPKRGGQYEQYF. The CDR3 DNA reads TGTGCCTGGAGGCCTAAGCGGGGGGGCCAATACGAGCAGTACTTC.

The CDR3 DNA reads as TGTGCCAGCTCACAGGGGTGGCAGCCCCAGCATTTT. This gives the protein CASSQGWQPQHF. The chain links TRBV6-5 to TRBJ1-5, with 7 bases matching TRBD1. Per germline, CDR1 MNHEY and CDR2 SVGAGI. After removal of 8 bases from V and 7 bases from J, the junction contained 5 bases not matched to a gene. The CDR3 has 12 residues.

This clone was counted a few times. The genes are TRBV7-9 and TRBJ2-3; TRBD1 aligns across 7 bases. The V and J ends lost 3 bases and 1 base, in that order; junction bases with no gene match: 4. This CDR3 is built from 15 residues. Germline CDR1 reads SEHNR; CDR2 reads FQNEAQ (reference sequence). In nucleotides, the CDR3 is TGTGCCAGCAGCTTCGCCGGACAGGGCACAGATACGCAGTATTTT. Translated: CASSFAGQGTDTQYF. Full variable domain (remainder filled in from reference TRBV7-9 and TRBJ2-3): DTGVSQNPRHKITKRGQNVTFRCDPISEHNRLYWYRQTLGQGPEFLTYFQNEAQLEKSRLLSDRFSAERPKGSFSTLEIQRTEQGDSAMYLCASSFAGQGTDTQYFGPGTRLTVL.

The chain joins TRBV19 to TRBJ2-5, with TRBD2 matching over 8 bases. The ends lost 3 bases at V and 2 bases at J; junction bases unmatched: 5. The CDR3 sequence is 15 residues long. The germline V gene encodes CDR1 LNHDA and CDR2 SQIVND (reference sequence). The CDR3 here is CASSIAGGLQETQYF. The CDR3 DNA reads as TGTGCCAGTAGTATTGCGGGGGGTCTTCAAGAGACCCAGTACTTC.

The rearrangement uses TRBV15 and TRBJ1-4; the D is unclear. From germline, CDR1 is LNHNV and CDR2 YYDKDF (reference sequence). V gave up 3 bases and J gave up 0 bases, with 11 bases separating them. There are 16 residues in the CDR3. This CDR3 reads CATSSLDGATNEKLFF. CDR3 sequence (DNA): TGTGCCACCAGCAGTTTAGACGGGGCAACTAATGAAAAACTGTTTTTT.

The CDR3 protein is CASSSTSNEQFF. The CDR3 nucleotides are TGTGCCAGCAGTTCGACTAGCAATGAGCAGTTCTTC. The rearrangement links TRBV6-5 to TRBJ2-1; D is perhaps TRBD2 (6 bases). V was trimmed by 4 bases and J by 6 bases, leaving 7 bases between them. Germline CDR1 is MNHEY and CDR2 is SVGAGI. The CDR3 spans 12 residues.